The 32 T cell receptor beta chains below all came from one sample that was sequenced in a study of shared clonotypes between healthy human individuals (dated by TCRdb to the early 2020s). CD8 naive samples consisted of CD45RO-negative cells that were positively selected for CCR7, yielding a CD45RA+CCR7+ population without TemRA cells. Libraries were constructed by the immunoSEQ multiplex PCR assay. This immuneACCESS table, as held by TCRdb, lists in-frame sequences with V and J called but not all clones. Of the missing ones, under half trace to an unresolved V gene in checked studies; the others have no known cause. The sample contains around 1.9 million clones, under 95% of them found a single time. Roughly 1.8% of the sample comes from the top ten. The specimen sequenced was naive CD8+ T cells from PBMCs. The cell subset or site label here, explained by the study, means: CD45RA+CCR7+. The receptors originated from a man aged 18 to 35 in good health. Some clones in this sample may be carry-over from other donors' samples.

This sequence joins TRBV4-3 and TRBJ2-7; TRBD2 aligns across 8 bases. This CDR3 contains 15 residues. V shed 0 bases, J shed 7 bases, and the junction held 8 bases outside the gene matches. CDR1 is LGHNA, CDR2 YSLEER, per germline. The CDR3 region has the DNA TGCGCCAGCAGCCAAGATCGTACAGCGGGAGTGGAGCAGTACTTC. Translating gives CASSQDRTAGVEQYF.

This chain joins TRBV1 and TRBJ2-7; the D segment call TRBD2 is taken from the table without a DNA check. TRBV1 represents a pseudogene. The CDR3 spans 18 residues. The CDR3 is CTSSYPGHQGGRTYEQYF. The CDR3 nucleotides are TGCACCAGCAGCTACCCGGGACACCAGGGCGGGAGGACCTACGAGCAGTACTTC.

This chain uses TRBV19 with TRBJ1-1; 7 bases fit TRBD1. There are 14 residues in the CDR3. Per the germline V gene, CDR1 is LNHDA and CDR2 is SQIVND (reference sequence). V lost 5 bases to trimming and J lost 5 bases; unmatched junction nucleotides: 8. The CDR3 sequence: CASSPQGGSTEAFF. For the CDR3, the DNA is TGTGCCAGTAGTCCCCAGGGGGGGAGTACTGAAGCTTTCTTT.

J is TRBJ2-2 and V is TRBV28; TRBD1 or TRBD2 may be the D gene (5 bases each). V shed 3 bases and J shed 0 bases, with 11 bases lying between them. Germline loops: CDR1 MDHEN, CDR2 SYDVKM. This CDR3 spans 16 amino acids. CDR3 sequence reads: CASSFAGRANTGELFF. CDR3 nucleotides: TGTGCCAGCAGTTTCGCGGGCAGGGCGAACACCGGGGAGCTGTTTTTT.

Turning to this clone: A read error may produce the germline difference seen at one junction end. The V and J genes are TRBV19 and TRBJ1-1; D perhaps matches TRBD1 (6 bases). This CDR3 is built from 12 residues. The germline V gene encodes CDR1 LNHDA and CDR2 SQIVND (reference sequence). The CDR3 protein is CASSWDTVKLFF. In DNA, the CDR3 is TGTGCCAGTAGTTGGGACACCGTGAAGCTTTTTTTT.

The CDR3 loop is CASSLDGLLTNEQFF. The CDR3 nucleotides read TGTGCCAGCAGCCTAGACGGGCTGCTAACAAATGAGCAGTTCTTC. V and J are TRBV7-9 and TRBJ2-1, with D unresolved. The V end was cut by 5 bases, the J end by 7 bases, with 18 bases between. The CDR3 length is 15 residues. Germline CDR1 SEHNR, CDR2 FQNEAQ (reference sequence).

The chain links TRBV6-6 to TRBJ1-1; tentative D call: TRBD1 (5 bases). The germline V and J ends were trimmed by 8 bases and 1 base, with 14 bases remaining between them. Germline V gives CDR1 MNHNY, CDR2 SVGAGI (reference sequence). The CDR3 covers 14 residues. Here the CDR3 reads CASRVGAGNTEAFF. The CDR3 bases are TGTGCCAGCCGAGTCGGGGCGGGGAACACTGAAGCTTTCTTT.

The rearrangement joins TRBV28 to TRBJ2-1; D tentatively reads TRBD1 or TRBD2 (6 bases each). The CDR3 extends over 20 amino acids. V lost 4 bases and J 0 bases, leaving 25 bases between the germline ends. The germline V gene has CDR1 MDHEN and CDR2 SYDVKM. The CDR3 reads CASSSGVKGGHHSSYNEQFF. In nucleotides, the CDR3 is TGTGCCAGCAGTTCTGGGGTGAAGGGGGGACACCATAGCTCCTACAATGAGCAGTTCTTC.

In regard to this clone: Other DNA sequences from this sample encode an identical CDR3 as well. The chain recombines TRBV6-5 with TRBJ1-2; the match to TRBD1 covers 7 bases. The V segment lost 5 bases and the J segment 4 bases; nucleotides outside the gene matches: 4. The length of the CDR3 is 13 residues. In germline, CDR1 is MNHEY, CDR2 SVGAGI. The DNA of the CDR3 is TGTGCCAGCAGTCCGGGACAGACCTATGGCTACACCTTC. Its translation is CASSPGQTYGYTF.

V and J are TRBV11-1 and TRBJ2-7, with D perhaps assigned TRBD1 or TRBD2 (5 bases each). The CDR3 runs 15 residues. Germline V gene sequence: CDR1 SGHAT, CDR2 FQDESV (reference sequence). V lost 0 bases to trimming and J lost 3 bases, with 12 bases between them. The CDR3 here is CASSLAYGASYEQYF. DNA of the CDR3: TGTGCCAGCAGCTTAGCCTACGGGGCCAGCTACGAGCAGTACTTC.

V and J are TRBV5-8 and TRBJ2-7; either TRBD1 or TRBD2 may supply D (5 bases each). Germline lookup yields CDR1 SGHTS and CDR2 YDEGEE. This CDR3 has 19 amino acids. The V end lost 3 bases, the J end lost 4 bases, and 29 bases lay between the germline ends. The CDR3: CASSYPRVSGTDDPYEQYF. DNA of the CDR3: TGTGCCAGCAGCTATCCTCGCGTGTCGGGGACCGACGATCCGTACGAGCAGTACTTC.

The table lists this clone with a count of one. V and J are TRBV6-1 and TRBJ2-4; 9 bases map to TRBD1. In germline, CDR1 is MNHNS, CDR2 SASEGT. The CDR3 sequence is 13 residues long. After removal of 10 bases from V and 7 bases from J, the junction contained 8 bases not matched to a gene. Written as DNA, the CDR3 is TGTGCCATCCAGGACAGGGGAGAGAACATTCAGTACTTC. The encoded protein is CAIQDRGENIQYF.

The V gene is TRBV27, the J gene TRBJ1-2; D is possibly TRBD1 (5 bases). CDR3 length: 15 amino acids. The V gene lost 1 base and the J gene lost 6 bases, with 15 bases spanning the gap. Germline CDR1 MNHEY, CDR2 SMNVEV (reference sequence). CDR3 nucleotides: TGTGCCAGCAGTTTATATGTTGGGGGATATGATGGCTACACCTTC. Translated, it gives CASSLYVGGYDGYTF.

The V gene is TRBV27, the J gene TRBJ2-7; D not resolved. Trimming pared 1 base from V and 0 bases from J, leaving 13 bases between. Germline-derived CDR1 and CDR2 are MNHEY and SMNVEV (reference sequence). The CDR3 totals 16 residues. The CDR3 nucleotides read TGTGCCAGCAGTTTATTGGCCCCTAGGAGCTCCTACGAGCAGTACTTC. Its protein is CASSLLAPRSSYEQYF.

The chain has TRBV29-1 and TRBJ2-1; D possibly corresponds to TRBD1 (5 bases). The germline gives CDR1 SQVTM, CDR2 ANQGSEA. The CDR3 is 14 residues long. Trimming cost V 7 bases and J 0 bases, with 13 bases left between them. CDR3 protein: CSARQRSSYNEQFF. The CDR3 DNA is TGCAGCGCCCGACAGAGGAGCTCCTACAATGAGCAGTTCTTC.

The chain is built from TRBV27 and TRBJ2-7; D might be TRBD2 (6 bases). The V gene's germline CDR1 is MNHEY and CDR2 SMNVEV (reference sequence). The CDR3 runs to 13 residues. V shed 6 bases and J shed 2 bases, with 11 bases lying between them. The CDR3 protein is CASSGTPPYEQYF. The CDR3 DNA reads TGTGCCAGCAGCGGGACTCCTCCCTACGAGCAGTACTTC.

The chain recombines TRBV2 with TRBJ2-7; 10 nucleotides agree with TRBD1. Trimming at V came to 6 bases and at J to 5 bases, leaving 10 bases not matched to a gene. Germline V gives CDR1 SNHLY, CDR2 FYNNEI. This CDR3 is 15 amino acids long. The CDR3 DNA follows: TGTGCCAGCAGCAACCCGGGACAGGGGTACCACGAGCAGTACTTC. It codes for CASSNPGQGYHEQYF.

This chain joins TRBV11-3 and TRBJ2-7; D might be TRBD2 (5 bases). Germline V CDR1 and CDR2: SGHNT, YENEEA. This CDR3 is built from 13 residues. Between the trimmed V and J ends, which lost 5 bases and 4 bases, there was a span of 12 bases. CDR3 bases: TGTGCCAGCAGCCGAGGGTGGGGTTACGAGCAGTACTTC. This encodes CASSRGWGYEQYF. Full variable domain (outside the CDR3, taken from reference TRBV11-3 and TRBJ2-7): EAGVVQSPRYKIIEKKQPVAFWCNPISGHNTLYWYLQNLGQGPELLIRYENEEAVDDSQLPKDRFSAERLKGVDSTLKIQPAELGDSAVYLCASSRGWGYEQYFGPGTRLTVT.

The rearrangement joins TRBV6-1 to TRBJ2-2; 10 bases match TRBD1. The CDR3 contains 15 residues. After removal of 8 bases from V and 6 bases from J, the junction contained 9 bases not matched to a gene. Germline values: CDR1 MNHNS, CDR2 SASEGT. DNA for the CDR3: TGTGCCAGCTTCTGGGGAGGACAGGGGGCCGGGGAGCTGTTTTTT. Protein product: CASFWGGQGAGELFF.

This rearrangement joins TRBV2 to TRBJ2-2; 7 positions match TRBD2. The germline V gene has CDR1 SNHLY and CDR2 FYNNEI. The CDR3 extends over 16 amino acids. Losses at the gene ends were 6 bases for V and 2 bases for J; bases not matched to a gene: 9. The CDR3 region has the DNA TGTGCCAGCAGGGCTCGGCAGGGACTAAACACCGGGGAGCTGTTTTTT. Encoded protein: CASRARQGLNTGELFF.

The rearrangement links TRBV29-1 to TRBJ2-1, with TRBD2 matching 12 bases. Germline V gene sequence: CDR1 SQVTM, CDR2 ANQGSEA. The CDR3 loop spans 16 amino acids. The trim removed 5 bases at V and 2 bases at J, leaving 7 bases unmatched. The CDR3 loop reads CSVFPTSGGTYNEQFF. CDR3 sequence (DNA): TGCAGCGTTTTTCCGACTAGCGGGGGTACCTACAATGAGCAGTTCTTC.

In regard to this clone: One junction end disagrees with the germline gene, perhaps due to a read error. V is TRBV4-2 and J is TRBJ2-2; D may be TRBD2 (5 bases). Looked up from germline, CDR1 is LGHNA and CDR2 is YNFKEQ. The CDR3 contains 18 residues. As DNA, the CDR3 is TGTGCCAGCACCATATCCCGGGGAAGCGCTTTGAACGCCGGGGAGCTGTTTTTT. Residues: CASTISRGSALNAGELFF.

The chain couples TRBV19 to TRBJ1-4; maybe TRBD1 (5 bases). V was shortened by 5 bases and J by 8 bases, with 15 bases between the two germline ends. CDR1 LNHDA and CDR2 SQIVND come from the germline V gene (reference sequence). CDR3 length equals 14 residues. This chain's CDR3 is CASSLGRWVEKLFF. The CDR3 region has the DNA TGTGCCAGTAGTCTGGGACGGTGGGTGGAAAAACTGTTTTTT.

The rearrangement links TRBV29-1 to TRBJ2-3; D not certain. Germline CDR1 is SQVTM and CDR2 is ANQGSEA. V shed 5 bases and J shed 1 base, with 7 bases lying between them. The CDR3 is made up of 12 amino acids. DNA of the CDR3: TGCAGCGTTCCCCTGGGCACAGATACGCAGTATTTT. Translation: CSVPLGTDTQYF.

The rearrangement links TRBV11-2 to TRBJ2-4, with D unclear. Germline V lookup: CDR1 SGHAT, CDR2 FQNNGV. The CDR3 has 13 residues. Trimming stripped 3 bases from V and 8 bases from J, with 11 bases between. CDR3 nucleotide sequence: TGTGCCAGCAGCTTTCTTAGGAAGGACATTCAGTACTTC. The encoded protein is CASSFLRKDIQYF.

This chain joins TRBV11-2 and TRBJ2-5, with 12 bases lining up with TRBD2. Trimming removed 0 bases from V and 5 bases from J; junction bases left unmatched: 10. The CDR3 totals 18 residues. In germline, CDR1 is SGHAT, CDR2 FQNNGV. CDR3 nucleotide sequence: TGTGCCAGCAGCTTAGACCTGGGGACTAGCGGGCAGTGGGAGACCCAGTACTTC. Its translation: CASSLDLGTSGQWETQYF.

The rearrangement joins TRBV27 to TRBJ2-1; TRBD2 aligns across 14 bases. Germline V CDR1 and CDR2: MNHEY, SMNVEV (reference sequence). With V trimmed by 1 base and J by 6 bases, 8 bases remained unmatched. CDR3 size: 18 residues. The CDR3 protein is CASSLLGLAGVGGNEQFF. CDR3 nucleotides: TGTGCCAGCAGTTTATTGGGACTAGCGGGAGTGGGGGGCAATGAGCAGTTCTTC.

This clone is a singleton in its sample. This chain uses TRBV9 with TRBJ2-1, with D perhaps TRBD1 or TRBD2 (6 bases each). V was clipped by 2 bases and J by 10 bases, with 10 bases between them. The germline V gene has CDR1 SGDLS and CDR2 YYNGEE. This CDR3 comprises 12 residues. The DNA of the CDR3 is TGTGCCAGCAGCGTGAGGGGGGAAGAGCAGTTCTTC. Translating gives CASSVRGEEQFF.

This clone was detected once. V is TRBV7-6 and J is TRBJ2-4, with TRBD1 as a possible D gene (6 bases). CDR1 and CDR2 from the germline V gene are SGHVS and FNYEAQ. Between the trimmed V and J ends, which lost 1 base and 7 bases, there was a span of 11 bases. The CDR3 is made up of 14 amino acids. The CDR3 DNA sequence: TGTGCCAGCAGCTTAGTCAGGGGCTCGAACATTCAGTACTTC. This encodes CASSLVRGSNIQYF.

The gene calls are TRBV7-8 and TRBJ1-1, with 7 bases matching TRBD1. This CDR3 region has 16 residues. J lost 0 bases, V lost 5 bases, and 9 bases had no gene match. Germline V gene sequence: CDR1 SGHVS, CDR2 FQNEAQ. As DNA, the CDR3 is TGTGCCAGCAGCCAGGGGAGGGGGCTGCTGAACACTGAAGCTTTCTTT. Residues: CASSQGRGLLNTEAFF.

Regarding this clone: A read error may produce the germline difference seen at one junction end. The chain employs TRBV13 and TRBJ1-2; D unresolved. The CDR3 is 14 amino acids. Germline CDR1 and CDR2: PRHDT and FYEKMQ (reference sequence). CDR3 nucleotides: TGTGCCAGCAGCCTAGGAAGGGTCTGGTGGGGCTACACCTTC. It translates to CASSLGRVWWGYTF.

The genes are TRBV25-1 and TRBJ1-2; 8 nucleotides align to TRBD1. Germline-derived CDR1 and CDR2 are MGHDK and SYGVNS. With V trimmed by 6 bases and J by 7 bases, 4 bases remained unmatched. This CDR3 contains 12 residues. The chain's CDR3 is CASSTGGRGYTF. The DNA for the CDR3 is TGTGCCAGCAGCACAGGGGGACGTGGCTACACCTTC.